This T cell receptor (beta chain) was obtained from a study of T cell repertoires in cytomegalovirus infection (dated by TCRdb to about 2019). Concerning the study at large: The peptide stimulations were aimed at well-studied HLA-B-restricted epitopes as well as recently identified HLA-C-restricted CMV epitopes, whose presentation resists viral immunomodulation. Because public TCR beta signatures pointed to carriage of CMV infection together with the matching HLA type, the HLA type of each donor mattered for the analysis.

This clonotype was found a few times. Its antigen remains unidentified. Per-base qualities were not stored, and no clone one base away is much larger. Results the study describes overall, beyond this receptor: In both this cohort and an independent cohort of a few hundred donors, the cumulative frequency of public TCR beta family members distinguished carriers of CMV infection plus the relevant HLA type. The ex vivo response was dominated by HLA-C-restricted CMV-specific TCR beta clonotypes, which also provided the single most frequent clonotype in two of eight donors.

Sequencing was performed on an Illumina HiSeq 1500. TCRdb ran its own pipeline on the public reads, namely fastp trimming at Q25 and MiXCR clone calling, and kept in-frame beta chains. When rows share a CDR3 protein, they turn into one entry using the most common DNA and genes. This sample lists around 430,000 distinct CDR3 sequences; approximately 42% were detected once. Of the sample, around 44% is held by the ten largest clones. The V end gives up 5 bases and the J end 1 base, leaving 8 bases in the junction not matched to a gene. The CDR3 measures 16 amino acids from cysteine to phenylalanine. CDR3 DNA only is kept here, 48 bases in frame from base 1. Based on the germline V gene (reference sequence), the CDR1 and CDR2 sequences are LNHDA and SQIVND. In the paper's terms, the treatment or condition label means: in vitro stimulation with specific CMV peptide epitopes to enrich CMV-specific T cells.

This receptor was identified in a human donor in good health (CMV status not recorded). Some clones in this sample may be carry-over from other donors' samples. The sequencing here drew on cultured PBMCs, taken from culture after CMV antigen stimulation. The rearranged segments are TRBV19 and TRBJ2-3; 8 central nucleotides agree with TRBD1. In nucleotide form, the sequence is TGTGCCAGTAGTTCATCAGGGGGCGCTGGCACAGATACGCAGTATTTT. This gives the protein CASSSSGGAGTDTQYF.